A selection of T cell receptor beta chains follows, all from one sample in a study of T cells in Graves' hyperthyroidism and ophthalmopathy. TCRdb redid the calling of the multiplex PCR reads with MiXCR, one entry per CDR3 protein. The sample holds around 400,000 distinct CDR3 sequences; 20% to 25% are singletons and the top ten take around four fifths. The specimen was blood. These receptors all stem from a man in his forties or fifties with Graves' hyperthyroidism. CDR3s include the opening cysteine and the closing phenylalanine or tryptophan. Fields, in order: clone size, D gene, J gene, V gene, CDR3 DNA, CDR3 protein. D genes are given only for firm matches. Clone size is given for some rows only: seen once, a few or many times, or a class if the clone is expanded.

>many|NA|TRBJ2-7|TRBV2
TGTGCCAGCAGTATTAGCTCCTACGAGCAGTACTTC
CASSISSYEQYF
>few|NA|TRBJ2-2|TRBV12-5
TGTGCTAGTGGTTCTTCAGGGGTTTTAGCCGGGGAGCTGTTTTTT
CASGSSGVLAGELFF
>NA|NA|TRBJ1-5|TRBV24-1
TGTGCCACCAGTGCAGGGCGCGGCAATCAGCCCCAGCATTTT
CATSAGRGNQPQHF
>few|NA|TRBJ2-1|TRBV5-1
TGCGCCAGCAGCTTGGAACAACCTTGGGATGAGCAGTTCTTC
CASSLEQPWDEQFF
>many|NA|TRBJ2-7|TRBV7-9
TGTGCCAGCAGCTTAGGTTCATTGCAGTACTTC
CASSLGSLQYF
>NA|TRBD2|TRBJ2-2|TRBV24-1
TGTGCCACCAGTGATTCGTCGGGACTAGCTTTTACCGGGGAGCTGTTTTTT
CATSDSSGLAFTGELFF
>NA|TRBD2|TRBJ2-7|TRBV20-1
TGCAGTGCGGGGCGGGAGACAGCCTACGAGCAGTACTTC
CSAGRETAYEQYF
>NA|TRBD1|TRBJ2-7|TRBV29-1
TGCAGCGTTCCGGGACAGGGCTACGAGCAGTACTTC
CSVPGQGYEQYF
>NA|TRBD1|TRBJ1-5|TRBV7-2
TGTGCCAGCAGCGCCGGGACAGGGAGCAATCAGCCCCAGCATTTT
CASSAGTGSNQPQHF
>NA|TRBD2|TRBJ2-3|TRBV20-1
TGCAGTGCCCGTGGACTAGCGGGCACAGATACGCAGTATTTT
CSARGLAGTDTQYF
>many|TRBD1|TRBJ1-2|TRBV3-1
TGTGCCAGCAGCCCAACTCGGGACAGATCCAACTATGGCTACACCTTC
CASSPTRDRSNYGYTF
>many|TRBD1|TRBJ2-5|TRBV7-2
TGTGCCAGCAGCTTCGACAGGGGACCAGAGACCCAGTACTTC
CASSFDRGPETQYF
>few|TRBD1|TRBJ1-1|TRBV6-1
TGTGCCAGCACCAGACAGGGAGGTGAAGCTTTCTTT
CASTRQGGEAFF
>few|TRBD1|TRBJ1-1|TRBV19
TGTGCCAGTAGTATTTGGGATACAGGGGGCACTGAAGCTTTCTTT
CASSIWDTGGTEAFF
>many|NA|TRBJ2-7|TRBV12-3/TRBV12-4
TGTGCCAGCAGCTCCTCCCCCTACGAGCAGTACTTC
CASSSSPYEQYF
>NA|NA|TRBJ2-2|TRBV12-3/TRBV12-4
TGTGCCAGCAGCTTCGAACTCACCGGGGAGCTGTTTTTT
CASSFELTGELFF
>many|NA|TRBJ1-3|TRBV6-1
TGTGCCAGCAGACAGACTCAGGGTTCCGGAAACACCATATATTTT
CASRQTQGSGNTIYF
>many|NA|TRBJ1-2|TRBV3-1
TGTGCCAGCAGCCGGACCACCTATGGCTACACCTTC
CASSRTTYGYTF
>NA|NA|TRBJ2-3|TRBV6-2/TRBV6-3
TGTGCCAGCAGTTACTCAGGGGACAACACAGATACGCAGTATTTT
CASSYSGDNTDTQYF
>many|NA|TRBJ2-7|TRBV7-8
TGTGCCAGCAGCTTAGGTGCGGAGCGGTATAGCCGCTACGAGCAGTACTTC
CASSLGAERYSRYEQYF
>few|TRBD1|TRBJ2-2|TRBV12-3/TRBV12-4
TGTGCCAGCAACGGACAGGGGGACGGGGAGCTGTTTTTT
CASNGQGDGELFF
>few|NA|TRBJ2-5|TRBV5-6
TGTGCCAGCAGCCTGAAAAAAGAGACCCAGTACTTC
CASSLKKETQYF
>NA|TRBD2|TRBJ2-1|TRBV20-1
TGCAGTGCTAGAGATGGCGGGAGGAGCAATGAGCAGTTCTTC
CSARDGGRSNEQFF
>NA|NA|TRBJ2-3|TRBV6-2/TRBV6-3
TGTGCCAGCAGTTACGCAGGGGACACAGATACGCAGTATTTT
CASSYAGDTDTQYF
>NA|NA|TRBJ2-2|TRBV6-2/TRBV6-3
TGTGCCAGCAGCGCCCAACTAGCAGGCAACACCGGGGAGCTGTTTTTT
CASSAQLAGNTGELFF
>NA|NA|TRBJ2-3|TRBV13
TGTGCCAGCAGCTTACTAGAGGCAGATACGCAGTATTTT
CASSLLEADTQYF
>few|NA|TRBJ2-7|TRBV10-3
TGTGCCATCAGTGCTTCCTCCTACGAGCAGTACTTC
CAISASSYEQYF
>NA|TRBD1|TRBJ1-6|TRBV5-1
TGCGCCAGCAGCTACGGGACAGAAAATTCACCCCTCCACTTT
CASSYGTENSPLHF
>few|NA|TRBJ1-5|TRBV24-1
TGTGCCACGGGGGGGCTTTTGCTCAATCAGCCCCAGCATTTT
CATGGLLLNQPQHF
>many|NA|TRBJ1-1|TRBV6-1
TGTGCCAGCAGCTCACCCGGGAACACTGAAGCTTTCTTT
CASSSPGNTEAFF
>NA|NA|TRBJ2-1|TRBV9
TGTGCCAGCAGCGTCGGCCCGGGTATGAATGAGCAGTTCTTC
CASSVGPGMNEQFF
>NA|NA|TRBJ1-1|TRBV27
TGTGCCAGCAGTCCAGCAGTCATGAACACTGAAGCTTTCTTT
CASSPAVMNTEAFF
>NA|NA|TRBJ2-1|TRBV2
TGTGCCAGCAGTGAGTTCCACAGGGATGAGCAGTTCTTC
CASSEFHRDEQFF
>NA|NA|TRBJ2-7|TRBV6-1
TGTGCCACCAAACAGGGTCCCTACGAGCAGTACTTC
CATKQGPYEQYF
>many|NA|TRBJ2-7|TRBV7-9
TGTGCCAGCAGCTTATTTGGACCCAGCTACGAGCAGTACTTC
CASSLFGPSYEQYF
>NA|NA|TRBJ2-1|TRBV5-1
TGCGCCAGCAGCTTGTCAACTAGCTCCTACAATGAGCAGTTCTTC
CASSLSTSSYNEQFF
>many|TRBD1|TRBJ1-1|TRBV2
TGTGCCAGCAGGGAGGGACAGTGGAACACTGAAGCTTTCTTT
CASREGQWNTEAFF
>many|NA|TRBJ2-7|TRBV6-1
TGTGCCAGCAGCACTCCGGTCTCCTACGAGCAGTACTTC
CASSTPVSYEQYF
>NA|TRBD2|TRBJ2-2|TRBV20-1
TGCAGTGCCCGATCCGTTGGACTAGCGAACACCGGGGAGCTGTTTTTT
CSARSVGLANTGELFF
>few|TRBD1|TRBJ1-2|TRBV29-1
TGCGGACTCCAGGGGGGGACAGCGGGTGGCTACACCTTC
CGLQGGTAGGYTF
>NA|NA|TRBJ1-6|TRBV18
TGTGCCAGCTCACCTGGGACAAGTTCACCCCTCCACTTT
CASSPGTSSPLHF
>few|NA|TRBJ1-3|TRBV12-3/TRBV12-4
TGTGCCAGCAGTGGCCCCCCTGGAAACACCATATATTTT
CASSGPPGNTIYF
>NA|TRBD1|TRBJ2-6|TRBV7-8
TGTGCCAGCAGCTTCCGACAGGGGGAGGTGGGGGCCAACGTCCTGACTTTC
CASSFRQGEVGANVLTF
>NA|TRBD2|TRBJ2-1|TRBV10-1
TGCGCCAGCAGTGACCTGACTAGCGTTCCGTTCTTC
CASSDLTSVPFF
>NA|NA|TRBJ2-7|TRBV12-3/TRBV12-4
TGTGCCAGCAGTTTAGCGGGAGACACCTACGAGCAGTACTTC
CASSLAGDTYEQYF
>few|TRBD2|TRBJ2-1|TRBV5-1
TGCGCCAGCAGCGGGACTAGCGGGAGGGCCTATGAGCAGTTCTTC
CASSGTSGRAYEQFF
>many|NA|TRBJ1-1|TRBV28
TGTGCCAGCACCCCTAGGGGACAACTCACTGAAGCTTTCTTT
CASTPRGQLTEAFF
>NA|TRBD1|TRBJ2-3|TRBV5-1
TGCGCCAGCAGCAGAGGACAGGGGGCCGGCACAGATACGCAGTATTTT
CASSRGQGAGTDTQYF
>few|TRBD1|TRBJ2-1|TRBV7-9
TGTGCCAGCAGCCCCGGACAGGGGGCAGGGAATGAGCAGTTCTTC
CASSPGQGAGNEQFF
>many|TRBD2|TRBJ2-1|TRBV2
TGTGCCAGCAGACCTCCTAGCGGGAGGGCCAATGAGCAGTTCTTC
CASRPPSGRANEQFF
>many|TRBD2|TRBJ2-1|TRBV11-2
TGTGCCAGCAGCCCAGACGTATGGTGGGAGGGCCTGAATGAGCAGTTCTTC
CASSPDVWWEGLNEQFF